This T cell receptor beta chain was captured in a study of T-cell memory formation after mild COVID-19. MiXCR, run by TCRdb on the 5' RACE reads, gives a single entry per CDR3 protein. The sample carries approximately 82,000 distinct CDR3 sequences, 9.5% to 15% recorded once. General study results and limits: Clones that shrank (day 15 to 85) were balanced CD4/CD8, whereas later expanders leaned CD4+.

The CDR3 runs 15 residues. With V trimmed by 0 bases and J by 10 bases, 11 bases remained unmatched. CDR1 is SGDLS and CDR2 is YYNGEE in the germline V gene. About this clonotype: No antigen is known for it.

The chain employs TRBV9 and TRBJ2-3; 7 bases map to TRBD2. The clonotype originates from a man between 18 and 35 years old who had mild COVID-19 (a few samples of this study predate the infection). Cell type and time point are not known. The sample consisted of PBMCs or a T cell subset sorted from them (not recorded which). Written as DNA, the CDR3 is TGTGCCAGCAGCGTAGAGGCGGGGGACGGTAAAGCGCAGTATTTT. Amino acid sequence: CASSVEAGDGKAQYF.